The clone carrying this TCR beta chain has more than one count but fewer than ten. Its antigen remains unknown. The record originates from a study of T cell responses to AZD1222 COVID-19 vaccine. The study's findings and limits: Donors skewed white British and female; clonal diversity was possibly underestimated. Spike regions recognized by vaccine-associated CD4 TCRs spanned the protein, led by 160-218 and 743-854. Just five to seven AZD1222 recipients tested seropositive at baseline.

Produced via immunoSEQ multiplex PCR; TCRdb's table is partial and in-frame only. Of roughly 150,000 clones listed, roughly 91% were seen once; the top ten hold about 6%. The V end was cut by 6 bases, the J end by 5 bases, with 13 bases between. The CDR3 has 13 residues. The rearrangement joins TRBV12-3 or TRBV12-4 to TRBJ1-2; no definite D call. Sequencing was performed on peripheral blood, taken 28 days after the second AZD1222 dose. The TCR sequence derives from an adult who received the AZD1222 COVID-19 vaccine. CDR3 in DNA: TGTGCCAGCAGCCCCCCCAGCCATTATGGCTACACCTTC. Translated, it gives CASSPPSHYGYTF.